This TCR beta chain comes out of a study of shared clonotypes between healthy human individuals. Background on the study: The people who gave samples were two women and a few men aged 18 to 49. Study findings and constraints: Estimated clonotype richness was generally higher in naive than memory subsets. Tissues were not sampled, only blood, and their repertoires likely differ.

The CDR3 length is 16 residues. The V end was cut by 10 bases, the J end by 4 bases, with 23 bases between. The germline V gene has CDR1 MDHEN and CDR2 SYDVKM. Libraries were prepared by immunoSEQ multiplex PCR; TCRdb keeps only in-frame clonotypes and omits some of them. This table has 2,500,000 or so clones, around 94% appearing once. On this clone itself: Antigen specificity is unknown.

This TCR was sampled from a man younger than 30 in good health. Sequencing was done on a sample of naive CD4+ T cells sorted from blood. Documented subset: CD45RA+ positively selected. This chain connects TRBV28 to TRBJ1-3, with D hard to call. CDR3 nucleotide sequence: TGTGCCATCGCTAGGCTGGTGGGAACGCAGGGAAACACCATATATTTT. Its protein is CAIARLVGTQGNTIYF.